This TCR beta chain was captured by sequencing in a study of T-cell memory formation after mild COVID-19. Many counts were recorded for this clonotype. UMIs and sample barcodes were carried by the TCR alpha and TCR beta cDNA libraries that 5'RACE produced using constant-segment primers. TCRdb ran MiXCR on the 5' RACE reads and lists one entry per CDR3 protein. The sample yields about 400,000 distinct CDR3 sequences, roughly 18% seen once. The clonotype originates from a young man who had mild COVID-19 (a few samples of this study predate the infection). Cell type and time point are not known. The material sequenced was PBMCs or a T cell subset sorted from them (not recorded which).

This CDR3 reads CASSQRDVNYEQYF. The CDR3 DNA reads TGCGCCAGCAGCCAACGGGACGTAAACTACGAGCAGTACTTC. The chain carries TRBV4-1 and TRBJ2-7; D possibly uses TRBD1 or TRBD2 (5 bases each). The V end was cut by 2 bases, the J end by 3 bases, with 11 bases between. CDR1 and CDR2 from the germline V gene are MGHRA and YSYEKL. This CDR3 is built from 14 residues.